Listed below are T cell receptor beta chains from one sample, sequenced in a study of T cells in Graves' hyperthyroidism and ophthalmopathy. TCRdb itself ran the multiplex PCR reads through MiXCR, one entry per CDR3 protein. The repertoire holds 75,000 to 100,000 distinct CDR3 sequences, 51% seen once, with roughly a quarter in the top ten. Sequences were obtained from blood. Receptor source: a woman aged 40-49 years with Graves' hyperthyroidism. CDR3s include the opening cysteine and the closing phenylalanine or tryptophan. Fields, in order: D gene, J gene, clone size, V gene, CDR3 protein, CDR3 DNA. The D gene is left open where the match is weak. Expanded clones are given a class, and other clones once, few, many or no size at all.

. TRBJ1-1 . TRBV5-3 CASGDGAGAFF TGTGCCAGCGGAGACGGGGCCGGAGCTTTCTTT
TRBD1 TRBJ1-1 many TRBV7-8 CASSPWTGPEAFF TGTGCCAGCAGCCCCTGGACAGGCCCTGAAGCTTTCTTT
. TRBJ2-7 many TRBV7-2 CASSLERRQSYEQYF TGTGCCAGCAGCTTAGAGAGGAGACAATCCTACGAGCAGTACTTC
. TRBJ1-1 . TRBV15 CATSVENTEAFF TGTGCCACCAGCGTGGAGAACACTGAAGCTTTCTTT
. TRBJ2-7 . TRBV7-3 CASGFSRVHEQYF TGTGCCAGCGGCTTTAGCAGGGTCCACGAGCAGTACTTC
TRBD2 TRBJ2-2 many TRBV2 CASSDGGLAGYHTGELFF TGTGCCAGCAGTGATGGGGGACTAGCGGGATATCACACCGGGGAGCTGTTTTTT
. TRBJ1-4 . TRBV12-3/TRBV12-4 CASSFSEKLFF TGTGCCAGCAGTTTTAGTGAAAAACTGTTTTTT
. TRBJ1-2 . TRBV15 CATSRADGYGYTF TGTGCCACCAGCAGAGCTGACGGGTATGGCTACACCTTC
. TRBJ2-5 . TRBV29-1 CSVQGNPQYF TGCAGCGTCCAGGGGAACCCCCAGTACTTC
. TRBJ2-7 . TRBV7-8 CASSLDGRGSYEQYF TGTGCCAGCAGCTTAGACGGGAGAGGGTCCTACGAGCAGTACTTC
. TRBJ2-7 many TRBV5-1 CASSFGLDYEQYF TGCGCCAGCAGCTTTGGCCTTGACTACGAGCAGTACTTC
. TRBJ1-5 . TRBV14 CASSYTLWGSNQPQHF TGTGCCAGCAGCTACACACTCTGGGGTAGCAATCAGCCCCAGCATTTT
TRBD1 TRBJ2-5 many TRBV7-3 CASSLTLDRARETQYF TGTGCCAGCAGCTTAACCCTAGACAGGGCCAGGGAGACCCAGTACTTC
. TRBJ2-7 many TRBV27 CASSRTPGRAAEQYF TGTGCCAGCAGCCGGACTCCGGGACGAGCTGCCGAGCAGTACTTC
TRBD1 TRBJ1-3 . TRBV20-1 CSATQPGQGSGNTIYF TGCAGTGCTACTCAACCGGGACAGGGCTCTGGAAACACCATATATTTT
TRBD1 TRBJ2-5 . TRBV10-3 CAIASTGGGKTQYF TGTGCCATCGCTTCCACAGGGGGCGGGAAGACCCAGTACTTC
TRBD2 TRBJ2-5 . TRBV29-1 CSAGLAGETQYF TGCAGCGCCGGACTAGCGGGAGAGACCCAGTACTTC
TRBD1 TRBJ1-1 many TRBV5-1 CASSLGTGGFEAFF TGCGCCAGCAGCTTGGGGACAGGGGGCTTTGAAGCTTTCTTT
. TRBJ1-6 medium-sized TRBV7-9 CASSFRGTSSPLHF TGTGCCAGCAGCTTCAGGGGCACGAGTTCACCCCTCCACTTT
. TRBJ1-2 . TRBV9 CASSVEDSALFFSVLYGYTF TGTGCCAGCAGCGTGGAAGACAGCGCGCTATTCTTTTCCGTTTTGTATGGCTACACCTTC
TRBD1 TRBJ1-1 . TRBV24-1 CATSDDDGQAKNTEAFF TGTGCCACCAGTGACGACGATGGACAGGCTAAGAACACTGAAGCTTTCTTT
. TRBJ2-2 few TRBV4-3 CASSQDGYEDELFF TGCGCCAGCAGCCAAGATGGGTACGAGGACGAGCTGTTTTTT
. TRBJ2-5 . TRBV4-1 CASSQDSKGVAQYF TGCGCCAGCAGCCAAGATAGTAAAGGGGTGGCCCAGTACTTC
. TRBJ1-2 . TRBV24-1 CATSDRAVSNYGYTF TGTGCCACCAGTGATCGCGCCGTTTCAAACTATGGCTACACCTTC
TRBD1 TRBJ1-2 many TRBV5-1 CASSSQGAGPYGYTF TGCGCCAGCAGCTCACAGGGGGCCGGCCCCTATGGCTACACCTTC
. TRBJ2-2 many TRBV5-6 CASSYGPPRGNTGELFF TGTGCCAGCAGCTACGGGCCGCCTCGAGGGAACACCGGGGAGCTGTTTTTT
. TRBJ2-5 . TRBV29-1 CSVDGTGEETQYF TGCAGCGTTGACGGGACTGGGGAAGAGACCCAGTACTTC
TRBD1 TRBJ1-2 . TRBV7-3 CASSGTGGGYTF TGTGCCAGCAGCGGGACAGGGGGTGGCTACACCTTC
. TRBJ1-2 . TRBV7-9 CASSFDPAGPNYGYTF TGTGCCAGCAGCTTTGACCCGGCAGGGCCTAACTATGGCTACACCTTC
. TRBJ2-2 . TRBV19 CASSSQQVTGELFF TGTGCCAGTAGTAGCCAACAGGTCACCGGGGAGCTGTTTTTT
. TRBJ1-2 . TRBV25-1 CASSESGAGVDYTF TGTGCCAGCAGTGAATCGGGGGCAGGGGTTGACTACACCTTC
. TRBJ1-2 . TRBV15 CATSPTKLGARGYTF TGTGCCACCAGCCCCACGAAGTTGGGGGCGAGAGGCTACACCTTC
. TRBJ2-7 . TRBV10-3 CAISAAGGLFYEQYF TGTGCCATCAGCGCCGCAGGGGGGCTTTTCTACGAGCAGTACTTC
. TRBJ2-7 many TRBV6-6 CASSYSTAVDYEQYF TGTGCCAGCAGTTACTCAACGGCGGTCGACTACGAGCAGTACTTC
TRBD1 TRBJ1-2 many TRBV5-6 CASSLPHAGTGGFFGYTF TGTGCCAGCAGCTTGCCTCATGCCGGGACAGGGGGGTTCTTTGGCTACACCTTC
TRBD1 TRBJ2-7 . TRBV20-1 CSASGVGTGSHEQYF TGCAGTGCTAGTGGCGTTGGGACAGGGTCCCACGAGCAGTACTTC
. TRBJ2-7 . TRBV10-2 CASSESRAGLYEQYF TGCGCCAGCAGTGAGTCGAGAGCGGGTCTCTACGAGCAGTACTTC
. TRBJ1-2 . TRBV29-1 CSASRSRPYGYTF TGCAGCGCCAGTCGAAGTCGTCCCTATGGCTACACCTTC
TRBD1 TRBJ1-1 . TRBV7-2 CASSRYRDRVAFF TGCGCCAGCAGCCGCTACAGGGACAGGGTGGCTTTCTTT
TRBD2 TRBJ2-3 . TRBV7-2 CASSSHGGRGTDTQYF TGTGCCAGCAGTTCCCATGGCGGGAGGGGGACAGATACGCAGTATTTT
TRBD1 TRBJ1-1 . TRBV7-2 CASSSVGDRVAFF TGTGCCAGCAGCTCCGTTGGGGACAGGGTGGCTTTCTTT
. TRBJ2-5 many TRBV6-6 CASSYSGAGRETQYF TGTGCCAGCAGTTACTCTGGCGCGGGGAGGGAGACCCAGTACTTC
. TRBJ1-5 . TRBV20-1 CSASRGAW TGCAGTGCTAGTAGGGGGGCATGG
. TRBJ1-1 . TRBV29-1 CSVTGAVEAFF TGCAGCGTGACCGGAGCGGTTGAAGCTTTCTTT
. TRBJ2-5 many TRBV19 CASSWTTQETQYF TGTGCCAGTAGTTGGACTACCCAAGAGACCCAGTACTTC
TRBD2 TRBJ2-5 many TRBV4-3 CASSQGAPSGSETQYF TGCGCCAGCAGCCAAGGGGCGCCTAGCGGGAGTGAGACCCAGTACTTC
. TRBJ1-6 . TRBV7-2 CASSPFTGLIGPLHF TGTGCCAGCAGCCCATTCACAGGACTGATAGGGCCCCTCCACTTT
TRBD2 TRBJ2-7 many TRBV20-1 CSARGGLAGTYEQYF TGCAGTGCTAGAGGGGGACTAGCGGGAACCTACGAGCAGTACTTC
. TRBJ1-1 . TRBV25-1 CASAAGKMNTEAFF TGTGCCAGCGCAGCGGGGAAAATGAACACTGAAGCTTTCTTT